Below, 30 T cell receptor beta chains from the same sample are listed, as sequenced in a study of cytomegalovirus exposure and HLA in healthy donors. Amplification used 60 Vbeta primers and 13 Jbeta primers. Sequencing used immunoSEQ multiplex PCR; TCRdb keeps in-frame clones, though not all of them. Of some 140,000 clones in the sample, 60% to 80% were seen once. What was sequenced was PBMCs. The source is a man younger than 30 in good health and CMV-seronegative.

The chain is built from TRBV14 and TRBJ1-1, with D hard to call. CDR3 length equals 12 residues. Looked up from germline, CDR1 is SGHDN and CDR2 is FVKESK. Trimming took off 4 bases at V and 5 bases at J, with 8 bases between the two ends. CDR3 loop: CASSLGWTEAFF. CDR3 DNA: TGTGCCAGCAGCCTCGGGTGGACTGAAGCTTTCTTT.

The count of this clone is one. V and J are TRBV9 and TRBJ2-3, with 8 positions matching TRBD2. CDR1 SGDLS and CDR2 YYNGEE come from the germline V gene. Losses at the gene ends were 0 bases for V and 0 bases for J; bases not matched to a gene: 6. The CDR3 has 17 amino acids. The CDR3 loop is CASSVVAGLDSTDTQYF. The CDR3 DNA reads TGTGCCAGCAGCGTAGTAGCGGGGCTTGACAGCACAGATACGCAGTATTTT.

This clone was seen a few times. The V gene is TRBV7-2, the J gene TRBJ2-5; TRBD1 agrees at 10 bases. With 5 bases clipped from V and 11 bases from J, the junction kept 11 bases outside the gene matches. Germline V gives CDR1 SGHTA, CDR2 FQGNSA. The CDR3 spans 14 residues. The CDR3: CASSTRQGAPGQYF. CDR3 bases: TGTGCCAGCAGCACCCGACAGGGGGCGCCCGGGCAGTACTTC.

This chain links TRBV5-1 with TRBJ1-2; 8 bases are a match to TRBD1. This CDR3 is built from 13 residues. V lost 0 bases, J lost 6 bases, and 1 base stayed unmatched. Germline V gene lookup returns CDR1 SGHRS and CDR2 YFSETQ. Here the CDR3 DNA reads TGCGCCAGCAGCTTGGTACAGGGGGATGGCTACACCTTC. Translated: CASSLVQGDGYTF.

The chain joins TRBV6-1 to TRBJ2-2, with unresolved D. The CDR3 sequence is 15 residues long. V gave up 2 bases and J gave up 2 bases, with 9 bases separating them. Germline V gene data show CDR1 as MNHNS and CDR2 as SASEGT. This CDR3 is CASSERQSNTGELFF. In nucleotides, the CDR3 is TGTGCCAGCAGTGAACGTCAGTCAAACACCGGGGAGCTGTTTTTT.

The gene calls are TRBV5-1 and TRBJ2-1; 10 bases fit TRBD2. Germline lookup yields CDR1 SGHRS and CDR2 YFSETQ. V dropped 4 bases and J dropped 9; count of bases not matched to a gene: 1. The CDR3 covers 12 residues. The DNA of the CDR3 is TGCGCCAGCAGCCCTAGCGGGAGTGAGCAGTTCTTC. Its protein product is CASSPSGSEQFF.

V gene TRBV11-2 combines with J gene TRBJ2-7; possible D gene TRBD1, 5 bases. With 1 base removed from V and 3 bases from J, the gap between germline ends came to 7 bases. Germline V gives CDR1 SGHAT, CDR2 FQNNGV. This CDR3 contains 13 residues. The CDR3 coding sequence is TGTGCCAGCAGCTTAGGACAGATCTACGAGCAGTACTTC. Translating it yields CASSLGQIYEQYF.

This chain connects TRBV11-2 to TRBJ2-5, with D possibly being TRBD1 (5 bases). This CDR3 contains 13 residues. Germline V gene data show CDR1 as SGHAT and CDR2 as FQNNGV. V lost 5 bases to trimming and J lost 1 base, with 8 bases between them. The CDR3 spells CASSPTVQETQYF. CDR3 coding DNA: TGTGCCAGCAGCCCGACAGTCCAAGAGACCCAGTACTTC.

This clone was detected only a few times. The chain carries TRBV5-6 and TRBJ1-5; D not resolved. The CDR3 has 14 amino acids. The germline V and J ends were trimmed by 4 bases and 2 bases, with 10 bases remaining between them. Germline-derived CDR1 and CDR2 are SGHDT and YYEEEE. The CDR3 protein is CASSRTIGNQPQHF. As DNA, the CDR3 is TGTGCCAGCAGCCGGACTATTGGCAATCAGCCCCAGCATTTT.

The V call is TRBV7-8, the J call TRBJ2-1; D ambiguous. Trimming cost V 1 base and J 0 bases, with 4 bases left between them. The CDR3 contains 14 residues. Germline values: CDR1 SGHVS, CDR2 FQNEAQ. The CDR3 DNA sequence: TGTGCCAGCAGCTTAGGTATCTCCTACAATGAGCAGTTCTTC. Amino acid sequence: CASSLGISYNEQFF.

V is TRBV19 and J is TRBJ2-5, with a weak D call TRBD1 (6 bases). The J call is in doubt because the DNA end fits TRBJ2-7 better. CDR3 length: 17 residues. Germline-derived CDR1 and CDR2 are LNHDA and SQIVND (reference sequence). DNA for the CDR3: TGTGCCAGTAGTTCACCTCCGTCGGGCAGGGGACCCTACGAGCAGTACTTC. It is translated as CASSSPPSGRGPYEQYF.

The chain is built from TRBV4-3 and TRBJ1-6; D is unclear. Germline values: CDR1 LGHNA, CDR2 YSLEER. Trimming cost V 1 base and J 3 bases, with 10 bases left between them. The CDR3 runs 16 residues. The CDR3 is CASSQAFQIYNSPLHF. CDR3 DNA: TGCGCCAGCAGCCAAGCCTTTCAGATCTATAATTCACCCCTCCACTTT.

The chain's CDR3 is CARKTTLYNEQFF. DNA of the CDR3: TGTGCCAGGAAAACGACTCTCTACAATGAGCAGTTCTTC. V is TRBV5-6 and J is TRBJ2-1, with no clear D. The V and J ends lost 8 bases and 3 bases respectively, with 12 bases between them. Germline V lookup: CDR1 SGHDT, CDR2 YYEEEE. This CDR3 comprises 13 residues.

CDR3 protein: CASSLVPSLQETQYF. The CDR3 DNA is TGCGCCAGCAGCTTGGTCCCGAGCCTCCAAGAGACCCAGTACTTC. This chain uses TRBV5-1 with TRBJ2-5, with D uncertain. CDR3 length equals 15 residues. The germline V gene encodes CDR1 SGHRS and CDR2 YFSETQ. Trimming cost V 0 bases and J 1 base, with 10 bases left between them.

CDR3 nucleotide sequence: TGTGCCAGCAGCTTGGGGCTGGAACAGCCCCAGCATTTT. The encoded protein is CASSLGLEQPQHF. V usage is TRBV11-2 and J usage is TRBJ1-5; possibly TRBD1 for D (5 bases). This CDR3 region has 13 residues. Looked up from germline, CDR1 is SGHAT and CDR2 is FQNNGV. Deletions cut 3 bases from V and 7 bases from J, with 10 bases between.

The table lists this clone with a count of one. The chain combines TRBV4-3 with TRBJ2-2; 9 positions agree with TRBD1. Germline lookup yields CDR1 LGHNA and CDR2 YSLEER. This CDR3 is 15 amino acids long. V was clipped by 5 bases and J by 4 bases; unmatched bases: 5. The CDR3 is CASSTQGASTGELFF. The CDR3 nucleotides read TGCGCCAGCAGCACACAGGGGGCGAGCACCGGGGAGCTGTTTTTT.

V usage is TRBV15 and J usage is TRBJ1-1; D not certain. The CDR3 covers 15 residues. Between the trimmed V and J ends, which lost 0 bases and 2 bases, there was a span of 10 bases. Germline V gene sequence: CDR1 LNHNV, CDR2 YYDKDF (reference sequence). As DNA, the CDR3 is TGTGCCACCAGCAGAGATGGCAGTTTTAACACTGAAGCTTTCTTT. Its translation is CATSRDGSFNTEAFF.

This clone was detected only once. The chain employs TRBV7-2 and TRBJ1-3; 7 bases fit TRBD1. The ends lost 5 bases at V and 2 bases at J; junction bases unmatched: 3. The CDR3 runs 14 residues. Per germline, CDR1 SGHTA and CDR2 FQGNSA. The CDR3 DNA reads TGTGCCAGCAGCCGACAGGGAACTGGAAACACCATATATTTT. It translates to CASSRQGTGNTIYF. The whole variable domain, remainder taken from reference TRBV7-2 and TRBJ1-3, is GAGVSQSPSNKVTEKGKDVELRCDPISGHTALYWYRQSLGQGLEFLIYFQGNSAPDKSGLPSDRFSAERTGGSVSTLTIQRTQQEDSAVYLCASSRQGTGNTIYFGEGSWLTVV.

The J gene is TRBJ1-4, the V gene TRBV19; a possible D gene is TRBD1 (5 bases). Trimming stripped 7 bases from V and 3 bases from J, with 18 bases between. Germline V lookup: CDR1 LNHDA, CDR2 SQIVND (reference sequence). The CDR3 contains 16 residues. Here the CDR3 DNA reads TGTGCCAGTACCACTCTCCCGGGACTGCCTAATGAAAAACTGTTTTTT. Its protein product is CASTTLPGLPNEKLFF.

The CDR3 is CASSPFSDRAATEAFF. CDR3 DNA: TGCGCCAGCAGCCCGTTTTCGGACAGGGCCGCCACTGAAGCTTTCTTT. The chain combines TRBV4-3 with TRBJ1-1, with 8 bases that match TRBD1. CDR3 size: 16 residues. V was pared by 4 bases and J by 4 bases, with 11 bases of the junction left unmatched. Per germline, CDR1 LGHNA and CDR2 YSLEER.

The rearrangement links TRBV5-4 to TRBJ1-2; possible D gene TRBD1, 5 bases. The germline V and J ends were trimmed by 3 bases and 4 bases, with 13 bases remaining between them. The CDR3 totals 14 residues. Per the germline V gene, CDR1 is SGHNT and CDR2 is YYREEE (reference sequence). The CDR3 spells CASSSRAGSYGYTF. The CDR3 DNA follows: TGTGCCAGCAGCTCCAGGGCCGGAAGCTATGGCTACACCTTC.

The rearrangement joins TRBV19 to TRBJ2-3; D not resolved. CDR1 LNHDA and CDR2 SQIVND come from the germline V gene (reference sequence). This CDR3 region has 14 residues. Trimming left V 7 bases short and J 2 bases short, with 13 bases between. The CDR3: CASKGNGYTDTQYF. CDR3 nucleotides: TGTGCCAGTAAAGGCAACGGGTACACAGATACGCAGTATTTT. The variable domain in full, with the rest retrieved from reference TRBV19 and TRBJ2-3, is DGGITQSPKYLFRKEGQNVTLSCEQNLNHDAMYWYRQDPGQGLRLIYYSQIVNDFQKGDIAEGYSVSREKKESFPLTVTSAQKNPTAFYLCASKGNGYTDTQYFGPGTRLTVL.

The V and J genes are TRBV2 and TRBJ2-5; D is undetermined. The J call is uncertain, as TRBJ2-7 better fits the DNA end. The CDR3 is 13 amino acids. From germline, CDR1 is SNHLY and CDR2 FYNNEI. The DNA for the CDR3 is TGTGCCAGCAGTGAAAAACTGGGCTACGAGCAGTACTTC. Amino acids: CASSEKLGYEQYF.

This chain joins TRBV25-1 and TRBJ2-2; D is uncertain. The CDR3 spans 14 residues. V lost 5 bases and J 0 bases, leaving 7 bases between the germline ends. Germline V gene lookup returns CDR1 MGHDK and CDR2 SYGVNS. CDR3 amino acids: CASSKLANTGELFF. The CDR3 coding sequence is TGTGCCAGCAGTAAACTGGCGAACACCGGGGAGCTGTTTTTT. Full variable domain (missing parts from reference TRBV25-1 and TRBJ2-2): EADIYQTPRYLVIGTGKKITLECSQTMGHDKMYWYQQDPGMELHLIHYSYGVNSTEKGDLSSESTVSRIRTEHFPLTLESARPSHTSQYLCASSKLANTGELFFGEGSRLTVL.

This chain uses TRBV9 with TRBJ1-5; D possibly corresponds to TRBD1 (6 bases). V shed 0 bases and J shed 0 bases, with 10 bases lying between them. Germline V gene data show CDR1 as SGDLS and CDR2 as YYNGEE. The length of the CDR3 is 16 residues. CDR3 protein: CASSVDGTNSNQPQHF. The CDR3 nucleotides are TGTGCCAGCAGCGTAGATGGGACAAATAGCAATCAGCCCCAGCATTTT.

The J gene is TRBJ1-4, the V gene TRBV5-6, with D possibly matching TRBD1 (5 bases). V lost 2 bases, J lost 0 bases, and 14 bases lay in between. The CDR3 totals 17 residues. Per germline, CDR1 SGHDT and CDR2 YYEEEE. CDR3 DNA sequence: TGTGCCAGCAGCTTATCCTCGGGCAGGGCAACTAATGAAAAACTGTTTTTT. Protein product: CASSLSSGRATNEKLFF.

The chain is built from TRBV4-3 and TRBJ1-5; D is perhaps TRBD1 (5 bases). V shed 0 bases and J shed 4 bases, with 13 bases lying between them. Germline values: CDR1 LGHNA, CDR2 YSLEER. This CDR3 region has 16 residues. The CDR3 region is CASSQEWGGRNQPQHF. The CDR3 region has the DNA TGCGCCAGCAGCCAAGAATGGGGCGGTCGGAATCAGCCCCAGCATTTT.

The CDR3 coding sequence is TGCGCCAGCAGCCAGGACAGGGGCCGTAATGAAAAACTGTTTTTT. Protein: CASSQDRGRNEKLFF. The chain is built from TRBV4-3 and TRBJ1-4, with TRBD1 matching 9 bases. Germline V CDR1 and CDR2: LGHNA, YSLEER. The V and J ends lost 3 bases and 4 bases, in that order; junction bases with no gene match: 3. The CDR3 covers 15 residues.

V gene TRBV19 combines with J gene TRBJ1-5, with D unclear. This CDR3 is built from 13 residues. The V gene's germline CDR1 is LNHDA and CDR2 SQIVND (reference sequence). Trimming removed 0 bases from V and 5 bases from J, with 5 bases in between. The CDR3 DNA reads as TGTGCCAGTAGTATAGATTCGGATCAGCCCCAGCATTTT. It translates to CASSIDSDQPQHF.

This sequence joins TRBV9 and TRBJ2-3, with 8 bases matching TRBD2. Per germline, CDR1 SGDLS and CDR2 YYNGEE. The ends lost 0 bases at V and 1 base at J; junction bases unmatched: 7. The CDR3 spans 17 residues. The CDR3 DNA sequence: TGTGCCAGCAGCGTAGGGGGCGGGGGGACCCGCACAGATACGCAGTATTTT. It specifies CASSVGGGGTRTDTQYF.